Listed below are T cell receptor beta chains from one sample, sequenced in a study of blood T cell repertoires in COVID-19. Clones were sequenced by immunoSEQ multiplex PCR, and TCRdb holds only the in-frame ones, with some missing. The sample records about 110,000 clones, about 90% being singletons. Material for sequencing was peripheral blood. These TCRs come from a woman aged 30 to 39 with acute or convalescent COVID-19. CDR3s include the opening cysteine and the closing phenylalanine or tryptophan. Each record gives: V gene, clone size, D gene, J gene, CDR3 DNA, CDR3 protein. A D gene is named only where the DNA matches it firmly. Clone size, where shown, is once, few, many, or a class for clones that have expanded.

v_call: TRBV30
clone_size: NA
d_call: NA
j_call: TRBJ1-2
cdr3_nt: TGTGCCTGGGGGCCGGGACTGACAAACTATGGCTACACCTTC
cdr3_aa: CAWGPGLTNYGYTF

v_call: TRBV10-1
clone_size: once
d_call: NA
j_call: TRBJ2-7
cdr3_nt: TGCGCCAGCAGTGGTAGTAGTCGTTCCAAGCAGTACTTC
cdr3_aa: CASSGSSRSKQYF

v_call: TRBV19
clone_size: once
d_call: NA
j_call: TRBJ2-3
cdr3_nt: TGTGCCAGTAGCCTCCCGGGTGCTGCAGATACGCAGTATTTT
cdr3_aa: CASSLPGAADTQYF

v_call: TRBV29-1
clone_size: NA
d_call: NA
j_call: TRBJ1-1
cdr3_nt: TGCAGCGTTGAATCTGGCAGGGAAGCTTTCTTT
cdr3_aa: CSVESGREAFF

v_call: TRBV30
clone_size: few
d_call: TRBD2
j_call: TRBJ2-2
cdr3_nt: TGTGCCTGGAGCGGGATAGCGGGAGGTTGGACCGGGGAGCTGTTTTTT
cdr3_aa: CAWSGIAGGWTGELFF

v_call: TRBV9
clone_size: NA
d_call: NA
j_call: TRBJ2-7
cdr3_nt: TGTGCCAGCAGCGTAGACGGTTACTACGAGCAGTACTTC
cdr3_aa: CASSVDGYYEQYF

v_call: TRBV7-2
clone_size: NA
d_call: NA
j_call: TRBJ2-5
cdr3_nt: TGTGCCAGCAGCTTACTGGGGGGGGGACATGCGTACCAAGAGACCCAGTACTTC
cdr3_aa: CASSLLGGGHAYQETQYF

v_call: TRBV19
clone_size: NA
d_call: TRBD2
j_call: TRBJ2-1
cdr3_nt: TGTGCCAGTAGTCCCCCTGGACTAGCGGGTATGTACAATGAGCAGTTCTTC
cdr3_aa: CASSPPGLAGMYNEQFF

v_call: TRBV7-3
clone_size: NA
d_call: NA
j_call: TRBJ2-3
cdr3_nt: TGTGCCAGCAGCTTAAGCGGGGCCCGCACAGATACGCAGTATTTT
cdr3_aa: CASSLSGARTDTQYF

v_call: TRBV6-2/TRBV6-3
clone_size: NA
d_call: NA
j_call: TRBJ1-5
cdr3_nt: TGTGCCAGCAGTTCAGGGGTGCAGCCCCAGCATTTT
cdr3_aa: CASSSGVQPQHF

v_call: TRBV15
clone_size: NA
d_call: TRBD1
j_call: TRBJ2-2
cdr3_nt: TGTGCCACCCTCGGGACAGCGACCGGGGAGCTGTTTTTT
cdr3_aa: CATLGTATGELFF

v_call: TRBV28
clone_size: NA
d_call: TRBD1
j_call: TRBJ2-3
cdr3_nt: TGTGCCAGCCCTCCCTATATACAGAACAGGGGTAGCACAGATACGCAGTATTTT
cdr3_aa: CASPPYIQNRGSTDTQYF

v_call: TRBV9
clone_size: NA
d_call: NA
j_call: TRBJ2-3
cdr3_nt: TGTGCCAGCAGCGTAGGGCTAGATACGCAGTATTTT
cdr3_aa: CASSVGLDTQYF

v_call: TRBV6-5
clone_size: NA
d_call: TRBD1
j_call: TRBJ1-1
cdr3_nt: TGTGCCAGCAGTCCCCCCGGACAGGGCTCTGAAGCTTTCTTT
cdr3_aa: CASSPPGQGSEAFF

v_call: TRBV28
clone_size: NA
d_call: NA
j_call: TRBJ1-2
cdr3_nt: TGTGCCAGCAGTTTGTTGGGCAGGGAGGACTACACCTTC
cdr3_aa: CASSLLGREDYTF

v_call: TRBV7-9
clone_size: NA
d_call: NA
j_call: TRBJ1-1
cdr3_nt: TGTGCCAGCAGCTGGGGAGGAGTATGGAACACTGAAGCTTTCTTT
cdr3_aa: CASSWGGVWNTEAFF